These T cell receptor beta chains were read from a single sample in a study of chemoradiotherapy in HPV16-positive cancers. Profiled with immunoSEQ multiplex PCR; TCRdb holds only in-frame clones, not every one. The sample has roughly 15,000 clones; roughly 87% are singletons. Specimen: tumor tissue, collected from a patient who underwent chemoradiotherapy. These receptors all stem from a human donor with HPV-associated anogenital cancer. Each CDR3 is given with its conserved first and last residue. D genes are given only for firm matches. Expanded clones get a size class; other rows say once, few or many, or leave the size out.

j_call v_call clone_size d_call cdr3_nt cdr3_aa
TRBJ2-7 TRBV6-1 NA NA TGTGCCAGCAGAACAGGGATCTCGGTTTACGAGCAGTACTTC CASRTGISVYEQYF
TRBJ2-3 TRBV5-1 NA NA TGCGCCAGCAGCTTCTCCGGGAGTAATACAGATACGCAGTATTTT CASSFSGSNTDTQYF
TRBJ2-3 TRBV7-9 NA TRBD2 TGTGCCAGCAGCCGGAAGACTAGCGGACTTAGCACAGATACGCAGTATTTT CASSRKTSGLSTDTQYF
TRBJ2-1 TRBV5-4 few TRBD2 TGTGCCAGCAGCTACGATCAGCGGGGTTACAATGAGCAGTTCTTC CASSYDQRGYNEQFF
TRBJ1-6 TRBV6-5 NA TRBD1 TGTGCCAGCAGTTACAACAGGGGATCACCCCTCCACTTT CASSYNRGSPLHF
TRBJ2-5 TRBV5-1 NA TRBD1 TGCGCCAGCAGCCGCGGCTCGGGGACAGAAGAGACCCAGTACTTC CASSRGSGTEETQYF
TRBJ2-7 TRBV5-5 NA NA TGTGCCAGCAGCCCGGGGACGGGTTACTACGAGCAGTACTTC CASSPGTGYYEQYF
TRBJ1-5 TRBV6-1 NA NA TGTGCCAGCAGTGAACGGGCCTCCCTTGGAGTGAGCAATCAGCCCCAGCATTTT CASSERASLGVSNQPQHF
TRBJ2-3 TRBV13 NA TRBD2 TGTGCCAGCAGCTCGAAATCCGGGACTAGGGGGGGAGATACGCAGTATTTT CASSSKSGTRGGDTQYF
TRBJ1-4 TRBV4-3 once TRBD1 TGCGCCAGCAGCCCCACTTCCGGGACAGGCAATGAAAAACTGTTTTTT CASSPTSGTGNEKLFF
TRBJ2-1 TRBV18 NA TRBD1 TGTGCCAGCTCACGACCCCAGGGGGCAGAGTTCTTC CASSRPQGAEFF